The 10 T cell receptor beta chains reported below all come from one sample, sequenced in a study of Ad26.COV2.S vaccination and SARS-CoV-2 variants. Treatment in this sample: roughly 20 received Ad26.COV2.S at low or high dose, single or two shots; about five received placebo; per-sample allocation not given. Day 63 after the first vaccine or placebo injection was the time point for sampling. Clones were sequenced by immunoSEQ multiplex PCR, and TCRdb holds only the in-frame ones, with some missing. The sample holds about 370,000 clones, approximately 91% seen once. The sequenced sample was peripheral blood, obtained in a trial of Ad26.COV2.S vaccine versus placebo. Receptors were obtained from a person aged 18 to 59 who received the Ad26.COV2.S COVID-19 vaccine or a placebo.

The rearrangement joins TRBV6-1 to TRBJ2-2; 8 bases fit TRBD2. V lost 0 bases, J lost 0 bases, and 12 bases stayed unmatched. This CDR3 comprises 20 residues. Germline assignment: CDR1 MNHNS and CDR2 SASEGT. CDR3 protein: CASSEALLGLAKANTGELFF. DNA for the CDR3: TGTGCCAGCAGTGAAGCGCTATTAGGACTAGCCAAAGCGAACACCGGGGAGCTGTTTTTT.

The rearrangement links TRBV30 to TRBJ2-1; D is perhaps TRBD2 (6 bases). This CDR3 spans 16 amino acids. V lost 0 bases, J lost 8 bases, and 20 bases lay in between. The germline CDR1 and CDR2 sequences are GTSNPN and SVGIG (reference sequence). CDR3 protein: CAWSVPTGGTRDEQFF. The CDR3 DNA sequence: TGTGCCTGGAGTGTACCGACCGGGGGTACACGAGATGAGCAGTTCTTC. The variable domain in full, with the rest retrieved from reference TRBV30 and TRBJ2-1, is SQTIHQWPATLVQPVGSPLSLECTVEGTSNPNLYWYRQAAGRGLQLLFYSVGIGQISSEVPQNLSASRPQDRQFILSSKKLLLSDSGFYLCAWSVPTGGTRDEQFFGPGTRLTVL.

The genes are TRBV5-6 and TRBJ2-7; D is perhaps TRBD2 (6 bases). V shed 2 bases and J shed 0 bases, with 12 bases lying between them. This CDR3 contains 15 residues. CDR1 is SGHDT and CDR2 is YYEEEE in the germline V gene. The CDR3 protein is CASSFRGLNSYEQYF. CDR3 nucleotide sequence: TGTGCCAGCAGCTTTAGGGGACTGAACTCCTACGAGCAGTACTTC.

This clone was observed once. The V gene is TRBV19, the J gene TRBJ1-2; TRBD1 might be the D (5 bases). The ends were cut back, 4 bases at V and 0 bases at J, with 12 bases in the middle. Germline V gene data show CDR1 as LNHDA and CDR2 as SQIVND (reference sequence). This CDR3 is built from 15 residues. In DNA form, the CDR3 reads TGTGCCAGTAGTAAGCAGGGATGGGCTAACTATGGCTACACCTTC. Encoded protein: CASSKQGWANYGYTF. The variable domain in full, with the rest retrieved from reference TRBV19 and TRBJ1-2, is DGGITQSPKYLFRKEGQNVTLSCEQNLNHDAMYWYRQDPGQGLRLIYYSQIVNDFQKGDIAEGYSVSREKKESFPLTVTSAQKNPTAFYLCASSKQGWANYGYTFGSGTRLTVV.

Here the CDR3 DNA reads TGCGCCAGCAGCTTGGAGGGACGGGAGAACACTGAAGCTTTCTTT. It yields the protein CASSLEGRENTEAFF. The gene calls are TRBV5-1 and TRBJ1-1, with a weak D call TRBD1 (5 bases). Germline-derived CDR1 and CDR2 are SGHRS and YFSETQ. V lost 0 bases to trimming and J lost 1 base, with 10 bases between them. This CDR3 spans 15 amino acids.

The chain recombines TRBV6-1 with TRBJ2-3; a weak D match, TRBD2 (6 bases). Germline loops: CDR1 MNHNS, CDR2 SASEGT. This CDR3 region has 16 residues. V shed 4 bases and J shed 1 base, with 15 bases lying between them. The CDR3 is CASSGGKGLGTDTQYF. As DNA, the CDR3 is TGTGCCAGCAGTGGCGGGAAGGGTTTGGGCACAGATACGCAGTATTTT.

The V gene is TRBV21-1, the J gene TRBJ1-5. TRBV21-1 is assigned pseudogene status. The CDR3 has 9 amino acids. CDR3 amino acids: CARRQPQHF. DNA for the CDR3: TGTGCCAGACGCCAGCCCCAGCATTTT.

This clone appeared a few times. The rearrangement uses TRBV3-1 (or the pseudogene TRBV3-2) and TRBJ1-2, with D possibly matching TRBD1 (5 bases). Per the germline V gene, CDR1 is LGHDT and CDR2 is YNNKEL (reference sequence). The germline V and J ends were trimmed by 3 bases and 5 bases, with 16 bases remaining between them. The CDR3 is 15 residues long. The CDR3 sequence: CASSQIGTDLYGYTF. As DNA, the CDR3 is TGTGCCAGCAGCCAGATAGGGACGGACCTATATGGCTACACCTTC.

This chain links TRBV10-3 with TRBJ1-1; 12 nucleotides agree with TRBD1. The V gene's germline CDR1 is ENHRY and CDR2 SYGVKD. V trimming: 2 bases; J trimming: 8 bases; junction bases outside the gene matches: 9. This CDR3 is built from 16 residues. Here the CDR3 DNA reads TGTGCCATCAGTGAGCAAGGGACAGGGGGCGCAAAGGAAGCTTTCTTT. This gives the protein CAISEQGTGGAKEAFF.

The rearrangement links TRBV3-1 (or the pseudogene TRBV3-2) to TRBJ1-4; 9 bases align to TRBD1. The CDR3 runs to 16 residues. Trimming cost V 2 bases and J 8 bases; bases outside gene matches: 9. Germline V gene data show CDR1 as LGHDT and CDR2 as YNNKEL (reference sequence). In DNA, the CDR3 is TGTGCCAGCAGCCAAACAATTGACAGGGGGAGAGAAAAACTGTTTTTT. Protein product: CASSQTIDRGREKLFF.